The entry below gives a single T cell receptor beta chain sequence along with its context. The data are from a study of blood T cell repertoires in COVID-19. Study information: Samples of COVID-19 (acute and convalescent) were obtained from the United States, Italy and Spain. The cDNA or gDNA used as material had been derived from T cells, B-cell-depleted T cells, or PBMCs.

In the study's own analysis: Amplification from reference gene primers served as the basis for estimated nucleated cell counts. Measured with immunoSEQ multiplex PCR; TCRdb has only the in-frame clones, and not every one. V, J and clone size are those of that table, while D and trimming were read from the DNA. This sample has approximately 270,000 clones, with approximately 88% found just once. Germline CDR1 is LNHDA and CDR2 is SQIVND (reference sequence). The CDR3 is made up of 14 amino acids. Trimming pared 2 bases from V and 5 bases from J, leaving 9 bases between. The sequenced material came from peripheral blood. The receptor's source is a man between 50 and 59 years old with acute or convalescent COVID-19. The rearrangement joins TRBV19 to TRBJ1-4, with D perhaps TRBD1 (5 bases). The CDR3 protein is CASSIRQGNEKLFF. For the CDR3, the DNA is TGTGCCAGTAGTATAAGGCAGGGAAATGAAAAACTGTTTTTT.